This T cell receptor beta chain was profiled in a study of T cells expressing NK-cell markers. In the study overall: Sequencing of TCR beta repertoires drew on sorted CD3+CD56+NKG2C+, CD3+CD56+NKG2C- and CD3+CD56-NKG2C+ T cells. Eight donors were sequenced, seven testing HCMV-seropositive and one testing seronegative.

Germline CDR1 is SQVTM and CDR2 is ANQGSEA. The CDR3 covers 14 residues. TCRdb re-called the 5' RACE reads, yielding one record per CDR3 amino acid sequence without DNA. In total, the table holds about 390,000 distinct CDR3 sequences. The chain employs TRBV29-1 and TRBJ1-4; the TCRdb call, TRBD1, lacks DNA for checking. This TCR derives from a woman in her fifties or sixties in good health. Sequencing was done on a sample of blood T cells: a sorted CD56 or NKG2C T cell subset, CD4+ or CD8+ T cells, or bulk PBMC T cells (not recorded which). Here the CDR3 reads CSVGDRVPNEKLFF.